This T cell receptor beta chain was documented in a study of T cell repertoires in cytomegalovirus infection. Study-level information: Both recently identified HLA-C-restricted and well-studied HLA-B-restricted CMV epitopes were used in the study. In public TCR beta signatures, there were indications of both CMV infection and matching HLA type. General study results and limits: Cumulated frequencies of public TCR beta families served to identify carriers of CMV plus the relevant HLA. It was HLA-C-restricted CMV-specific TCR beta clonotypes that dominated the response ex vivo.

TCRdb recomputed calls from the reads with MiXCR, one row per CDR3 protein. Among hundreds of thousands of distinct CDR3 sequences listed, approximately 32% were seen once. Regarding this clonotype: Its target is unknown.

Germline trimming cut 7 bases from V and 8 bases from J; bases unmatched to any gene: 2. This CDR3 spans 11 amino acids. In germline, CDR1 is SNHLY, CDR2 FYNNEI. The material sequenced was cultured CD8+ T cells from PBMCs, taken from culture after CMV antigen stimulation. The chain uses TRBV2 and TRBJ1-1, with 9 bases matching TRBD1. The source of this sequence is a human donor in good health (CMV status not recorded). Some clones in this sample may be carry-over from other donors' samples. The CDR3 region is CASKGTGEAFF. CDR3 nucleotides: TGTGCCAGCAAGGGGACAGGGGAAGCTTTCTTT.